The 16 T cell receptor beta chains presented below share a single source sample, sequenced in a study of blood T cell repertoires in COVID-19. Sequencing was performed with immunoSEQ multiplex PCR; in TCRdb, only in-frame clones are kept and a portion is missing. The table has 250,000 to 300,000 clones, roughly 88% seen once; the top ten hold 2.3%. Sequencing used PBMCs or T cells enriched from blood (not recorded which). The receptors derive from a woman aged 40 to 50 with acute COVID-19.

This sequence joins TRBV19 and TRBJ1-5; TRBD1 matches 8 bases. The CDR3 has 14 residues. J gave up 2 bases and V 6 bases, and 3 bases lay outside the gene matches. Germline CDR1 is LNHDA and CDR2 is SQIVND (reference sequence). CDR3 protein: CASSPDRGNQPQHF. In nucleotides, the CDR3 is TGTGCCAGTAGCCCGGACAGGGGCAATCAGCCCCAGCATTTT.

This chain links TRBV24-1 with TRBJ1-2, with D maybe TRBD1 (5 bases). V lost 0 bases and J lost 7, with 8 bases in between. The CDR3 length is 13 residues. In germline, CDR1 is KGHDR, CDR2 SFDVKD. This chain's CDR3 is CATSDLRQSGYTF. CDR3 sequence (DNA): TGTGCCACCAGTGATTTGAGACAGAGTGGCTACACCTTC.

The chain couples TRBV11-1 to TRBJ2-2; D gene ambiguous. Germline V lookup: CDR1 SGHAT, CDR2 FQDESV (reference sequence). There are 13 residues in the CDR3. The V end lost 6 bases, the J end lost 6 bases, and 11 bases lay between the germline ends. The CDR3: CASSIIEPGELFF. For the CDR3, the DNA is TGTGCCAGCAGTATAATCGAGCCCGGGGAGCTGTTTTTT.

The rearrangement links TRBV18 to TRBJ2-1; 10 bases align to TRBD1. The CDR3 contains 15 residues. The J segment lost 6 bases and the V segment lost 6 bases, leaving 8 bases of the junction unmatched. Per germline, CDR1 KGHSH and CDR2 LQKENI. The CDR3 bases are TGTGCCAGCTCCGAAACGACAGGGGGCTTCAATGAGCAGTTCTTC. Translating gives CASSETTGGFNEQFF.

This rearrangement joins TRBV3-1 (or the pseudogene TRBV3-2) to TRBJ1-3; 7 positions agree with TRBD1. CDR3 length equals 17 residues. The V gene's germline CDR1 is LGHDT and CDR2 YNNKEL (reference sequence). J lost 0 bases, V lost 4 bases, and 9 bases had no gene match. The CDR3: CASSPRDREPSGNTIYF. DNA for the CDR3: TGTGCCAGCAGCCCCCGGGACAGAGAGCCCTCTGGAAACACCATATATTTT.

The rearrangement links TRBV18 to TRBJ2-2, with 9 bases lining up with TRBD1. The CDR3 has 15 residues. Per germline, CDR1 KGHSH and CDR2 LQKENI. J gave up 6 bases and V 6 bases, and 8 bases lay outside the gene matches. CDR3 sequence: CASSPGTGIPGELFF. The CDR3 DNA sequence: TGTGCCAGCTCGCCCGGGACAGGGATACCCGGGGAGCTGTTTTTT.

The genes are TRBV5-1 and TRBJ1-2, with D perhaps matching TRBD1 (5 bases). The CDR3 is made up of 16 amino acids. Trimming left V 0 bases short and J 1 base short, with 13 bases between. CDR1 and CDR2 from the germline V gene are SGHRS and YFSETQ. DNA of the CDR3: TGCGCCAGCAGCTTGGGGGAAAACAGGCATAACTATGGCTACACCTTC. It encodes CASSLGENRHNYGYTF.

This chain links TRBV7-9 with TRBJ2-1, with TRBD2 matching 7 bases. J gave up 3 bases and V 0 bases, and 5 bases lay outside the gene matches. This CDR3 region has 16 residues. Germline V lookup: CDR1 SEHNR, CDR2 FQNEAQ (reference sequence). CDR3: CASSLARGRVYNEQFF. Written as DNA, the CDR3 is TGTGCCAGCAGCTTAGCTCGGGGGAGGGTCTACAATGAGCAGTTCTTC.

The chain is built from TRBV7-2 and TRBJ1-6, with 9 bases aligning to TRBD1. V lost 6 bases, J lost 5 bases, and 8 bases stayed unmatched. CDR1 and CDR2 from the germline V gene are SGHTA and FQGNSA. There are 16 residues in the CDR3. The CDR3 protein is CASRQDRGPDNSPLHF. The CDR3 nucleotides read TGTGCCAGCAGACAGGACAGGGGACCAGATAATTCACCCCTCCACTTT.

This clone came up a few times. This specimen includes other DNA sequences encoding the same CDR3. The rearrangement uses TRBV5-1 and TRBJ1-1; 8 bases align to TRBD1. CDR3 length: 14 residues. Germline CDR1 reads SGHRS; CDR2 reads YFSETQ. V trimming: 4 bases; J trimming: 1 base; junction bases outside the gene matches: 3. The CDR3 nucleotides are TGCGCCAGCAGCGCCGGGACAGGGAACACTGAAGCTTTCTTT. Protein sequence: CASSAGTGNTEAFF. Full variable domain (rest looked up from reference TRBV5-1 and TRBJ1-1): KAGVTQTPRYLIKTRGQQVTLSCSPISGHRSVSWYQQTPGQGLQFLFEYFSETQRNKGNFPGRFSGRQFSNSRSEMNVSTLELGDSALYLCASSAGTGNTEAFFGQGTRLTVV.

V gene TRBV12-3 or TRBV12-4 combines with J gene TRBJ1-5, with D possibly TRBD1 on 6 matching bases. Trimming left V 4 bases short and J 6 bases short, with 7 bases between. The CDR3 loop spans 12 amino acids. In nucleotides, the CDR3 is TGTGCCAGCAGTTCACAGGGTCAGCCCCAGCATTTT. Translation gives CASSSQGQPQHF.

The chain links TRBV7-9 to TRBJ2-1; possibly TRBD1 for D (7 bases). V lost 2 bases and J lost 6, with 17 bases in between. The CDR3 is 16 amino acids. Germline CDR1 reads SEHNR; CDR2 reads FQNEAQ (reference sequence). CDR3 region: CASSLQGGRTFNEQFF. CDR3 nucleotides: TGTGCCAGCAGCTTACAGGGGGGCAGGACGTTCAATGAGCAGTTCTTC.

The rearrangement links TRBV24-1 to TRBJ1-5, with 9 nucleotides matching TRBD1. V trimming: 3 bases; J trimming: 9 bases; junction bases outside the gene matches: 8. The CDR3 is made up of 15 amino acids. The germline CDR1 and CDR2 sequences are KGHDR and SFDVKD. Here the CDR3 reads CATSDGGQGSSPQHF. Here the CDR3 DNA reads TGTGCCACCAGTGATGGGGGACAGGGCTCATCGCCCCAGCATTTT.

The chain combines TRBV30 with TRBJ1-4; unclear D gene. The germline V and J ends were trimmed by 2 bases and 4 bases, with 11 bases remaining between them. In germline, CDR1 is GTSNPN, CDR2 SVGIG (reference sequence). The CDR3 totals 14 residues. CDR3 in amino acids: CAWSLGGNNEKLFF. The CDR3 region has the DNA TGTGCCTGGAGTTTAGGAGGGAATAATGAAAAACTGTTTTTT.

The chain carries TRBV7-2 and TRBJ1-1; D is ambiguous. The CDR3 length is 14 residues. V was cut by 1 base and J by 4 bases, with 10 bases left in between. The germline gives CDR1 SGHTA, CDR2 FQGNSA. CDR3 bases: TGTGCCAGCAGCTTAGACGGTGGGAGCACTGAAGCTTTCTTT. This encodes CASSLDGGSTEAFF.

This clone was found a few times. This rearrangement joins TRBV2 to TRBJ1-2; D is undetermined. V was shortened by 6 bases and J by 1 base, with 6 bases between the two germline ends. Germline assignment: CDR1 SNHLY and CDR2 FYNNEI. The CDR3 spans 12 residues. CDR3 bases: TGTGCCAGCAGGGACTTTAACTATGGCTACACCTTC. Its translation: CASRDFNYGYTF. The variable domain in full, with the rest retrieved from reference TRBV2 and TRBJ1-2, is EPEVTQTPSHQVTQMGQEVILRCVPISNHLYFYWYRQILGQKVEFLVSFYNNEISEKSEIFDDQFSVERPDGSNFTLKIRSTKLEDSAMYFCASRDFNYGYTFGSGTRLTVV.